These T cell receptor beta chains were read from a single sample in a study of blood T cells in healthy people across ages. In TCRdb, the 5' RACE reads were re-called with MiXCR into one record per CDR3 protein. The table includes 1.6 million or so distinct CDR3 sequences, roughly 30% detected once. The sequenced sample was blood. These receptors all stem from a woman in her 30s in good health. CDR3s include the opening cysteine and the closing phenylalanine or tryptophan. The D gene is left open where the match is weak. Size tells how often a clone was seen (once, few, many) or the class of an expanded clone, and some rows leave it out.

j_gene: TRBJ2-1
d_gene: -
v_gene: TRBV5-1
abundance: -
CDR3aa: CASSLGLESEQFF
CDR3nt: TGCGCCAGCAGCTTGGGGCTTGAGAGTGAGCAGTTCTTC

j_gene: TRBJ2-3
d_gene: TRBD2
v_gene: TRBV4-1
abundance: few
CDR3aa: CASSQDGGSVTDTQYF
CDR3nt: TGCGCCAGCAGCCAAGACGGGGGGAGTGTCACAGATACGCAGTATTTT

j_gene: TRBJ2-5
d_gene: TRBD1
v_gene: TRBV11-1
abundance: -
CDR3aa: CASSRGTGVQETQYF
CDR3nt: TGTGCCAGCAGCCGGGGGACAGGGGTTCAAGAGACCCAGTACTTC

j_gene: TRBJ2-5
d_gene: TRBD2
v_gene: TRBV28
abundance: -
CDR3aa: CASSNGGVEETQYF
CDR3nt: TGTGCCAGCAGTAATGGGGGGGTAGAGGAGACCCAGTACTTC

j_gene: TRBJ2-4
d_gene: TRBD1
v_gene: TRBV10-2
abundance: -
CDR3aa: CASSDPGQDIAKNIQYF
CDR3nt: TGCGCCAGCAGTGACCCGGGACAGGATATAGCCAAAAACATTCAGTACTTC

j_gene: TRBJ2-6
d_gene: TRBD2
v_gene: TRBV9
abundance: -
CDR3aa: CASSPGLAGATTGANVLTF
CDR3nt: TGTGCCAGCAGCCCCGGACTAGCGGGGGCAACAACTGGGGCCAACGTCCTGACTTTC

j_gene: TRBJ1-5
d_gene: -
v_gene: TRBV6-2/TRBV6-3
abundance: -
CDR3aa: CASSFGSRGTGQPQHF
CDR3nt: TGTGCCAGCAGTTTCGGGTCCAGGGGTACGGGTCAGCCCCAGCATTTT

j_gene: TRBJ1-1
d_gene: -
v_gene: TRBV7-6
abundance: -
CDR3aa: CASSPQGDKSEAFF
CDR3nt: TGTGCCAGCAGCCCCCAAGGGGACAAAAGTGAAGCTTTCTTT

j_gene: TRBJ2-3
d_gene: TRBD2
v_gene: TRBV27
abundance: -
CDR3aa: CASSFLGWGGGSDTQYF
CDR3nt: TGTGCCAGCAGTTTTCTCGGCTGGGGGGGTGGGTCAGATACGCAGTATTTT

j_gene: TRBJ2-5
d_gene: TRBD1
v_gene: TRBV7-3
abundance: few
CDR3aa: CASSWKGAETQYF
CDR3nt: TGTGCCAGCAGCTGGAAGGGGGCAGAGACCCAGTACTTC

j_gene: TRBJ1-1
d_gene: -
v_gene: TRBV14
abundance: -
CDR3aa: CASSGGAPEAFF
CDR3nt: TGTGCCAGCAGCGGGGGGGCCCCTGAAGCTTTCTTT

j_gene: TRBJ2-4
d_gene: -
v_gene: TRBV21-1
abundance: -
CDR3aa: CASSKANTGILAKNIQYF
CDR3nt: TGTGCCAGCAGCAAAGCGAACACGGGAATTCTAGCCAAAAACATTCAGTACTTC

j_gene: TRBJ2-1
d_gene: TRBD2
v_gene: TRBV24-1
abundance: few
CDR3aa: CATSEGLAGSYNEQFF
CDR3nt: TGTGCCACCAGTGAGGGACTAGCGGGGTCCTACAATGAGCAGTTCTTC